This TCR beta chain was captured in a study of cytomegalovirus exposure and HLA in healthy donors. Per germline, CDR1 LGHNA and CDR2 YSLEER. The CDR3 sequence is 15 residues long. V gave up 4 bases and J gave up 5 bases; unmatched junction bases: 8. 60 Vbeta and 13 Jbeta primers were used in PCR. TCRdb's table, derived via immunoSEQ multiplex PCR, lists solely in-frame clones and lacks some. Of tens of thousands of clones listed, around 85% were seen once; the top ten hold roughly 3%. The chain carries TRBV4-3 and TRBJ1-1; 9 bases are shared with TRBD1. Sequencing was carried out using PBMCs. The sequence was obtained from a woman in her twenties or thirties in good health and CMV-seronegative. This CDR3 is CASSPQGALTTEAFF. As DNA, the CDR3 is TGCGCCAGCAGCCCACAGGGGGCACTGACTACTGAAGCTTTCTTT.